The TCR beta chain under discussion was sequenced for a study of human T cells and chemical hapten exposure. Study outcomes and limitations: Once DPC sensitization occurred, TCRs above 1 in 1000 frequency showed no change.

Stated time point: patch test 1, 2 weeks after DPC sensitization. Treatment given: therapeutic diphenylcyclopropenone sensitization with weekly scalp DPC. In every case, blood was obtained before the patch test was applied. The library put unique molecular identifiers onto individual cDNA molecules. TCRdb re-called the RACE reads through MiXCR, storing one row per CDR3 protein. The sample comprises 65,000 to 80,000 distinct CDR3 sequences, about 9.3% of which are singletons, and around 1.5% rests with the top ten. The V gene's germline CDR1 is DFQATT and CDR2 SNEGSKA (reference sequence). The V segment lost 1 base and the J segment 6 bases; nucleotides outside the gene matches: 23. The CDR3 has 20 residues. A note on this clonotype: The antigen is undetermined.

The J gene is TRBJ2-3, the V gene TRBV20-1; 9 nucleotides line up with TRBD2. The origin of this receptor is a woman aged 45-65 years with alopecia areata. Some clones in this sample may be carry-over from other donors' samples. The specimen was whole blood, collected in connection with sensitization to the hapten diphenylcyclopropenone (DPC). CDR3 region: CSARGQLGLAGSRSADTQYF. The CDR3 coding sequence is TGCAGTGCTAGAGGCCAGTTGGGTCTAGCGGGATCGAGGAGTGCGGATACGCAGTATTTT.